These 17 T cell receptor beta chains were all obtained from the same sample, sequenced in a study of T-cell reconstitution after alpha-beta-depleted transplantation in children. Using unique molecular identifiers, the investigators prepared the TCRbeta library. TCRdb re-analysed the PCR reads in MiXCR, keeping a single row per CDR3 protein. The sample has tens of thousands of distinct CDR3 sequences, approximately 11% seen once. The specimen was PBMCs from the stem cell graft donor, collected from the stem cell graft. The source of these receptors is a human donor who donated a stem cell graft to a child with chronic granulomatous disease.

This clonotype was recorded at least ten times. The V call is TRBV28, the J call TRBJ2-3; TRBD2 might be the D (6 bases). Germline values: CDR1 MDHEN, CDR2 SYDVKM. The CDR3 length is 14 residues. V was shortened by 9 bases and J by 0 bases, with 13 bases between the two germline ends. CDR3 coding DNA: TGTGCCAGTGTTGCGGGATACAGCACAGATACGCAGTATTTT. Amino acids: CASVAGYSTDTQYF.

This clonotype has more than one count but fewer than ten. The chain uses TRBV28 and TRBJ2-5, with 9 bases lining up with TRBD2. CDR3 length equals 14 residues. After removal of 5 bases from V and 2 bases from J, the junction contained 3 bases not matched to a gene. CDR1 and CDR2 (germline): MDHEN, SYDVKM. The CDR3 DNA reads TGTGCCAGCAGTGGCGGGGGGGCGCAAGAGACCCAGTACTTC. The encoded protein is CASSGGGAQETQYF.

This clonotype was detected ten times or more. This rearrangement joins TRBV29-1 to TRBJ1-1; possibly TRBD1 for D (5 bases). The length of the CDR3 is 15 residues. CDR1 is SQVTM and CDR2 is ANQGSEA in the germline V gene. V lost 8 bases, J lost 6 bases, and 25 bases lay in between. The CDR3 here is CSSHRDHTAYAEAFF. Written as DNA, the CDR3 is TGCAGCTCCCACCGGGACCATACGGCGTACGCTGAAGCTTTCTTT.

This clonotype has a count of ten or more. This sequence joins TRBV5-1 and TRBJ2-1; 9 bases agree with TRBD2. The germline V gene encodes CDR1 SGHRS and CDR2 YFSETQ. After removal of 0 bases from V and 8 bases from J, the junction contained 3 bases not matched to a gene. The CDR3 has 14 amino acids. This CDR3 is CASSLETSGDEQFF. CDR3 DNA: TGCGCCAGCAGCTTGGAGACTAGCGGTGATGAGCAGTTCTTC.

This clonotype was seen repeatedly, ten times or more. The chain links TRBV20-1 to TRBJ2-5; 8 bases line up with TRBD2. Germline V gives CDR1 DFQATT, CDR2 SNEGSKA (reference sequence). The CDR3 covers 12 residues. Trimming at V came to 5 bases and at J to 9 bases, leaving 8 bases not matched to a gene. CDR3 in amino acids: CSAGGGLGAQYF. CDR3 coding DNA: TGCAGTGCTGGCGGGGGGCTCGGGGCCCAGTACTTC.

This clonotype has a count of ten or more. The genes are TRBV15 and TRBJ1-5; TRBD1 matches at 9 bases. Germline loops: CDR1 LNHNV, CDR2 YYDKDF (reference sequence). This CDR3 contains 14 residues. J gave up 5 bases and V 3 bases, and 2 bases lay outside the gene matches. The CDR3 loop reads CATSRTGGDQPQHF. The CDR3 bases are TGTGCCACCAGCAGGACAGGGGGGGATCAGCCCCAGCATTTT. The whole variable domain, remainder taken from reference TRBV15 and TRBJ1-5, is DAMVIQNPRYQVTQFGKPVTLSCSQTLNHNVMYWYQQKSSQAPKLLFHYYDKDFNNEADTPDNFQSRRPNTSFCFLDIRSPGLGDTAMYLCATSRTGGDQPQHFGDGTRLSIL.

The rearrangement joins TRBV30 to TRBJ2-2; D assignment may be TRBD1 or TRBD2 (5 bases each). V was trimmed by 4 bases and J by 3 bases, leaving 18 bases between them. Germline assignment: CDR1 GTSNPN and CDR2 SVGIG (reference sequence). The CDR3 consists of 16 residues. The CDR3 spells CAWTPWQGVDTGELFF. The CDR3 bases are TGTGCCTGGACGCCCTGGCAGGGAGTTGACACCGGGGAGCTGTTTTTT.

This clonotype was seen repeatedly, ten times or more. This chain links TRBV9 with TRBJ1-1, with a weak D call TRBD1 (5 bases). The CDR3 spans 13 residues. The germline gives CDR1 SGDLS, CDR2 YYNGEE. With 2 bases removed from V and 3 bases from J, the gap between germline ends came to 8 bases. The CDR3 DNA follows: TGTGCCAGCAGCGTGGGGGGGGACACTGAAGCTTTCTTT. Translating it yields CASSVGGDTEAFF.

This clonotype has a count of ten or more. V gene TRBV5-1 combines with J gene TRBJ2-1; 10 positions match TRBD1. J lost 7 bases, V lost 5 bases, and 6 bases had no gene match. Germline CDR1 SGHRS, CDR2 YFSETQ. The CDR3 has 14 amino acids. The CDR3 loop reads CASRGTGEGNEQFF. As DNA, the CDR3 is TGCGCCAGCAGGGGGACAGGGGAGGGGAATGAGCAGTTCTTC.

This clonotype was found many times. The chain recombines TRBV5-1 with TRBJ1-1, with TRBD1 as a possible D gene (6 bases). The CDR3 has 14 residues. Germline V lookup: CDR1 SGHRS, CDR2 YFSETQ. V shed 0 bases and J shed 4 bases, with 10 bases lying between them. CDR3 nucleotide sequence: TGCGCCAGCAGCTTGGAGGGGGGCGGCACTGAAGCTTTCTTT. Its translation is CASSLEGGGTEAFF.

This clonotype was counted ten times or more. V is TRBV20-1 and J is TRBJ2-1; TRBD1 matches 7 bases. Germline V gene data show CDR1 as DFQATT and CDR2 as SNEGSKA (reference sequence). This CDR3 has 14 amino acids. The V segment lost 3 bases and the J segment 6 bases; nucleotides outside the gene matches: 8. The CDR3 DNA is TGCAGTGCTAGCCTAAGACAGGGCACCAATGAGCAGTTCTTC. This codes for CSASLRQGTNEQFF.

At least ten counts were recorded for this clonotype. The chain couples TRBV29-1 to TRBJ1-1, with D perhaps matching TRBD1 (5 bases). V lost 3 bases, J lost 0 bases, and 8 bases lay in between. The CDR3 loop spans 13 amino acids. Germline CDR1 is SQVTM and CDR2 is ANQGSEA. CDR3 sequence (DNA): TGCAGCGTTGACTGGGGGATGAACACTGAAGCTTTCTTT. As protein: CSVDWGMNTEAFF.

This clonotype was recorded at least ten times. The rearrangement uses TRBV28 and TRBJ2-7; 9 positions match TRBD1. This CDR3 is built from 14 residues. CDR1 and CDR2 from the germline V gene are MDHEN and SYDVKM. With V trimmed by 4 bases and J by 4 bases, 5 bases remained unmatched. CDR3 coding DNA: TGTGCCAGCAGTTCCACAGGGGGCGGGTACGAGCAGTACTTC. It translates to CASSSTGGGYEQYF.

This clonotype occurred many times. Here the CDR3 DNA reads TGTGCCAGCAGCCTTATGCTAGGGACTGAAGCTTTCTTT. It encodes CASSLMLGTEAFF. This chain uses TRBV7-3 with TRBJ1-1; D gene ambiguous. This CDR3 is built from 13 residues. Germline CDR1 is SGHTA and CDR2 is FQGTGA. V was shortened by 5 bases and J by 5 bases, with 12 bases between the two germline ends.

At least ten counts were recorded for this clonotype. The chain uses TRBV5-1 and TRBJ1-4; D call uncertain. V shed 1 base and J shed 8 bases, with 12 bases lying between them. The germline V gene encodes CDR1 SGHRS and CDR2 YFSETQ. The CDR3 totals 14 residues. CDR3 in DNA: TGCGCCAGCAGCTTGAGAGACGCCGGAGAAAAACTGTTTTTT. Residues: CASSLRDAGEKLFF.

This clonotype showed up many times. This chain joins TRBV15 and TRBJ1-2; tentative D call: TRBD1 (5 bases). Germline V gives CDR1 LNHNV, CDR2 YYDKDF (reference sequence). V was cut by 4 bases and J by 6 bases, with 9 bases left in between. The CDR3 loop spans 12 amino acids. The CDR3 DNA reads as TGTGCCACCAGCACCGGGGGTAATGGCTACACCTTC. This gives the protein CATSTGGNGYTF.

In its sample, this clonotype ranks as medium-sized. V is TRBV29-1 and J is TRBJ2-4, with TRBD2 as a possible D gene (6 bases). Per germline, CDR1 SQVTM and CDR2 ANQGSEA. V was pared by 1 base and J by 6 bases, with 13 bases between. The CDR3 has 14 amino acids. The chain's CDR3 is CSVEVGGLGNIQYF. CDR3 bases: TGCAGCGTTGAAGTGGGGGGTTTGGGAAACATTCAGTACTTC.